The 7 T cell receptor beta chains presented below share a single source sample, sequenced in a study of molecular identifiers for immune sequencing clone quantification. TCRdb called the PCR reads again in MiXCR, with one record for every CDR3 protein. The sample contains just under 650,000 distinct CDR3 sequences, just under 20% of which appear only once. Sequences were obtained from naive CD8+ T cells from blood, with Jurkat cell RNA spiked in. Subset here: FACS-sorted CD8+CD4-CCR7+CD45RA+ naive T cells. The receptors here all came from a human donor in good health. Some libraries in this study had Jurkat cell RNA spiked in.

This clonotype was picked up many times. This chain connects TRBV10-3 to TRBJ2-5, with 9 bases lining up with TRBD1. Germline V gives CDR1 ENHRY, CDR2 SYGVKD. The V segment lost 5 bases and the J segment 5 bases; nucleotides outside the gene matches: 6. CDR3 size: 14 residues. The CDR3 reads CAISTGGGGETQYF. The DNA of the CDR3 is TGTGCCATCAGTACAGGGGGCGGAGGGGAGACCCAGTACTTC.

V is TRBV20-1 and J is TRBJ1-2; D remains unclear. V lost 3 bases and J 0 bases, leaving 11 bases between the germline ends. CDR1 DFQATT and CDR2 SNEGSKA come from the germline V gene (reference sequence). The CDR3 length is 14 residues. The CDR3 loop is CSASRRQTNYGYTF. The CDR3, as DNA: TGCAGTGCTAGTAGGCGCCAAACTAACTATGGCTACACCTTC.

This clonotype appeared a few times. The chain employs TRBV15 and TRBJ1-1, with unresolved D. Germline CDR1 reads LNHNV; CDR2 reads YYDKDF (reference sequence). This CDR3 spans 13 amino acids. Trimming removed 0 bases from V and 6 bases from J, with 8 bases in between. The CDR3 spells CATSRDRGAEAFF. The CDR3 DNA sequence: TGTGCCACCAGCAGAGATCGTGGGGCTGAAGCTTTCTTT.

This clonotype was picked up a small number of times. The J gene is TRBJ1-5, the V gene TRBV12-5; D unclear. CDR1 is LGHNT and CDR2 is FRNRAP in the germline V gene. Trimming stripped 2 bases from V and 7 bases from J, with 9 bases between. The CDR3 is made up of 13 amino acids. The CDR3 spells CASGLWVEQPQHF. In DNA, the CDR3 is TGTGCTAGTGGTTTGTGGGTGGAGCAGCCCCAGCATTTT.

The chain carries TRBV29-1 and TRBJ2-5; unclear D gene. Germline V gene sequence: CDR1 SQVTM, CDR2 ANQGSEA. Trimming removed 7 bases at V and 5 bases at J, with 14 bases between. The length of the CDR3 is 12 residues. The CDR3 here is CSAPVRSETQYF. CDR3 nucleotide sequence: TGCAGCGCTCCCGTCAGGTCGGAGACCCAGTACTTC.

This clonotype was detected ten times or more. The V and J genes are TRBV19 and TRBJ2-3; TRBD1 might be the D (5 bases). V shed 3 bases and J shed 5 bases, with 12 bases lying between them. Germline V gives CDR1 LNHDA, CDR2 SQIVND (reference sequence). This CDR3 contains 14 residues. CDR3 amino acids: CASSIKGLEDTQYF. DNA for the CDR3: TGTGCCAGTAGTATTAAGGGGCTTGAAGATACGCAGTATTTT.

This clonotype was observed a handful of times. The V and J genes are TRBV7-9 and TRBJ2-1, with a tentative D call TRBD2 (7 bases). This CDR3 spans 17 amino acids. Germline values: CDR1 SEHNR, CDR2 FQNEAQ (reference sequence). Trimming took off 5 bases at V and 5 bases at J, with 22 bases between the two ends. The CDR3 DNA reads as TGTGCCAGCAGCGCACCCCGGGGGGCTACTCAGAACAATGAGCAGTTCTTC. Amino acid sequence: CASSAPRGATQNNEQFF.